This T cell receptor beta chain is from a study of T cell changes during pregnancy in multiple sclerosis. This clone was recorded a few times. Produced via immunoSEQ multiplex PCR; TCRdb's table is partial and in-frame only. This sample yields roughly 38,000 clones, of which 80% to 95% are seen a single time; roughly 2% belongs to the top ten. The germline CDR1 and CDR2 sequences are SEHNR and FQNEAQ (reference sequence). The length of the CDR3 is 14 residues. Losses at the gene ends were 8 bases for V and 5 bases for J; bases not matched to a gene: 8. The sample here was CD4+ T cells from peripheral blood mononuclear cells, taken after pregnancy. This chain links TRBV7-9 with TRBJ1-4; 7 bases line up with TRBD1. The receptor's source is a female donor in good health, enrolled as a control in a pregnancy study. DNA for the CDR3: TGTGCCAGCGGAACGGACAGGAAAAATGAAAAACTGTTTTTT. Translation gives CASGTDRKNEKLFF.